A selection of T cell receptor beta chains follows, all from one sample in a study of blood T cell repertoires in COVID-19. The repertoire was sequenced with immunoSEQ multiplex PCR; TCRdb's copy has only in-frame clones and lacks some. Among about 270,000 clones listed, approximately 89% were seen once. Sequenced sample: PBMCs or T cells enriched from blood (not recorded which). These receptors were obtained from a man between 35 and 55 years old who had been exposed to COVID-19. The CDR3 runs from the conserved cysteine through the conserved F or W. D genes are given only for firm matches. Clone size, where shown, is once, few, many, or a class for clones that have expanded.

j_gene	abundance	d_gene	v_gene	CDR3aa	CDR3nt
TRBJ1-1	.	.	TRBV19	CASSIGQLNTEAFF	TGTGCCAGTAGTATTGGACAGTTGAACACTGAAGCTTTCTTT
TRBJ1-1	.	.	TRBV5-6	CASSGHEGTEAFF	TGTGCCAGCAGCGGTCATGAGGGCACTGAAGCTTTCTTT
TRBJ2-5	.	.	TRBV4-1	CASSQGRKRQETQYF	TGCGCCAGCAGCCAAGGGAGGAAGCGGCAAGAGACCCAGTACTTC
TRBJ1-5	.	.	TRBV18	CASSPARAEQPQHF	TGTGCCAGCTCACCAGCCAGGGCTGAACAGCCCCAGCATTTT
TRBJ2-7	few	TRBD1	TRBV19	CASKAQGSYEQYF	TGTGCCAGTAAGGCACAGGGGAGCTACGAGCAGTACTTC
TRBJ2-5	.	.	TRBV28	CASSLGGRQETQYF	TGTGCCAGCAGTTTAGGCGGCAGACAAGAGACCCAGTACTTC
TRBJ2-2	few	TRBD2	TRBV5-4	CASSLGLAGPGELFF	TGTGCCAGCAGCTTGGGACTAGCGGGCCCCGGGGAGCTGTTTTTT
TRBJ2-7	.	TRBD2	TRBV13	CASSSRLAVTYEQYF	TGTGCCAGCAGTTCGAGACTAGCCGTTACCTACGAGCAGTACTTC
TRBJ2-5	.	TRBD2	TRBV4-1	CASSQDYSGGRETQYF	TGCGCCAGCAGCCAAGATTATAGCGGGGGAAGAGAGACCCAGTACTTC
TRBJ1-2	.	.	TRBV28	CASSLHSSTNYGYTF	TGTGCCAGCAGTTTACACAGTTCCACAAACTATGGCTACACCTTC
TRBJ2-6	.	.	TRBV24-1	CATSARGSGANVLTF	TGTGCCACCAGTGCCCGCGGGTCTGGGGCCAACGTCCTGACTTTC
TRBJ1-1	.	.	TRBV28	CASSGNTEAFF	TGTGCCAGCAGTGGCAACACTGAAGCTTTCTTT
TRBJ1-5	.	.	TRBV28	CASSPTQGIRSNQPQHF	TGTGCCAGCAGTCCGACGCAGGGAATTCGTAGCAATCAGCCCCAGCATTTT
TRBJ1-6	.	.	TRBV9	CASNYGGNSPLHF	TGTGCCAGCAACTATGGCGGCAATTCACCCCTCCACTTT
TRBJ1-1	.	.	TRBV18	CASSREQETEAFF	TGTGCCAGCTCACGAGAACAGGAGACTGAAGCTTTCTTT
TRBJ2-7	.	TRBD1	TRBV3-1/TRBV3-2	CASSRGQGGPYEQYF	TGTGCCAGCAGCCGAGGACAGGGGGGGCCCTACGAGCAGTACTTC
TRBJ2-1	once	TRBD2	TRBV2	CASSRLANYNEQFF	TGTGCCAGCAGCAGACTAGCTAACTACAATGAGCAGTTCTTC
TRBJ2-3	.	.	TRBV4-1	CASSQVPGNRADTQYF	TGCGCCAGCAGCCAAGTTCCGGGAAACCGCGCAGATACGCAGTATTTT
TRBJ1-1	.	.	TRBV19	CASSIDRDTEAFF	TGTGCCAGTAGTATAGACAGGGACACTGAAGCTTTCTTT
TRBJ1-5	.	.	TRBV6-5	CASSYSGGVNQPQHF	TGTGCCAGCAGTTACTCCGGCGGCGTCAATCAGCCCCAGCATTTT
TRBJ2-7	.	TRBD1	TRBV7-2	CASSQTTGTEINEQYF	TGTGCCAGCAGCCAGACGACCGGGACAGAAATCAACGAGCAGTACTTC
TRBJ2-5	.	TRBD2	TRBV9	CASSPGGGETQYF	TGTGCCAGCAGCCCGGGGGGGGGAGAGACCCAGTACTTC
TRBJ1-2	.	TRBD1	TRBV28	CASSGGTGDGYTF	TGTGCCAGCAGTGGCGGGACAGGGGATGGCTACACCTTC
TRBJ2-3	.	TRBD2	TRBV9	CASSVTPAGGTQYF	TGTGCCAGCAGCGTAACTCCGGCGGGAGGTACGCAGTATTTT
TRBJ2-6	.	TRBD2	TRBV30	CAWSRRLAARTGANVLTF	TGTGCCTGGAGCCGAAGACTAGCGGCAAGAACTGGGGCCAACGTCCTGACTTTC
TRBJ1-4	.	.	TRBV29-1	CSVRFTLTATNEKLFF	TGCAGCGTCAGATTTACCCTTACAGCAACTAATGAAAAACTGTTTTTT
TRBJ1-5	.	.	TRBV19	CASSISPENQPQHF	TGTGCCAGTAGTATTAGCCCAGAAAATCAGCCCCAGCATTTT
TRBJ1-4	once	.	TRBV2	CASIGGGEKLFF	TGTGCCAGCATTGGGGGGGGCGAAAAACTGTTTTTT
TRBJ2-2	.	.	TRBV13	CASSLGVSGDGGELFF	TGTGCCAGCAGCTTAGGCGTGTCAGGGGACGGCGGGGAGCTGTTTTTT
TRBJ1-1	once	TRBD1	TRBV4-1	CASSHRQGNTEAFF	TGCGCCAGCAGCCATAGACAGGGGAACACTGAAGCTTTCTTT
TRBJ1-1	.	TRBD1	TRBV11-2	CASNPDPTGGNTEAFF	TGTGCCAGCAACCCCGACCCCACAGGGGGGAACACTGAAGCTTTCTTT
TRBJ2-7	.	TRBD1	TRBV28	CASRGPGQVWYEQYF	TGTGCCAGCAGGGGACCGGGACAGGTATGGTACGAGCAGTACTTC
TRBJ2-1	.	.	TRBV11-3	CASSSVNSGEYNEQFF	TGTGCCAGCAGCAGCGTAAACTCCGGGGAGTACAATGAGCAGTTCTTC
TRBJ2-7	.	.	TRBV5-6	CASSLTEQRLSYEQYF	TGTGCCAGCAGCTTGACGGAGCAGCGGCTTAGCTACGAGCAGTACTTC
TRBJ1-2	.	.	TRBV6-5	CASSYSDGDGYTF	TGTGCCAGCAGTTACTCCGACGGAGATGGCTACACCTTC
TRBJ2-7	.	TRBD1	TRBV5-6	CASSFWTGAYEQYF	TGTGCCAGCAGCTTTTGGACAGGGGCCTACGAGCAGTACTTC
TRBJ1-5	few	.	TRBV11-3	CASSLVMFGGADQPQHF	TGTGCCAGCAGCTTAGTCATGTTTGGGGGGGCGGATCAGCCCCAGCATTTT
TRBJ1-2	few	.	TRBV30	CAHGGTFFLGYTF	TGTGCCCACGGGGGTACGTTCTTTCTAGGCTACACCTTC
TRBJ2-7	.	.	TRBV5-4	CASSLSGDAYEQYF	TGTGCCAGCAGCTTGTCAGGGGACGCGTACGAGCAGTACTTC
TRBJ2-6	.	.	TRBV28	CASSSSSGANVLTF	TGTGCCAGCAGTTCCTCCTCTGGGGCCAACGTCCTGACTTTC
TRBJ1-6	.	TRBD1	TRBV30	CAWSAKDRGNNSPLHF	TGTGCCTGGAGTGCAAAGGACAGGGGCAATAATTCACCCCTCCACTTT
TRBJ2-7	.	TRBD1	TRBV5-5	CASSLTGGEGSYEQYF	TGTGCCAGCAGCTTGACAGGGGGAGAAGGATCCTACGAGCAGTACTTC
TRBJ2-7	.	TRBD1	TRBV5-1	CASSLDESGQNYYEQYF	TGCGCCAGCAGCTTGGACGAATCGGGACAGAACTATTACGAGCAGTACTTC
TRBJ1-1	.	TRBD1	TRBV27	CASSFRDRGPEAFF	TGTGCCAGCAGTTTCCGGGACAGGGGGCCTGAAGCTTTCTTT
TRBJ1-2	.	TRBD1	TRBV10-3	CAISDGGDRGYGYTF	TGTGCCATCAGTGATGGAGGGGACAGGGGCTATGGCTACACCTTC
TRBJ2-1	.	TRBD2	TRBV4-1	CASSQDSVAGSLSNEQFF	TGCGCCAGCAGCCAAGATTCCGTAGCGGGATCGCTGAGCAATGAGCAGTTCTTC
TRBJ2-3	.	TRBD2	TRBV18	CASSPNKGLAGPSRTDTQYF	TGTGCCAGCTCACCGAACAAGGGACTAGCGGGCCCTTCGCGGACAGATACGCAGTATTTT
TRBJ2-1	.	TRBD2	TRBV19	CASSRREGSDEQFF	TGTGCCAGTAGTCGCCGGGAGGGTTCCGATGAGCAGTTCTTC
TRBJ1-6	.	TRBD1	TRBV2	CASSESITGGNSPLHF	TGTGCCAGCAGTGAATCGATTACAGGGGGGAATTCACCCCTCCACTTT
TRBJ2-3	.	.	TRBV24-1	CATSQPGGTDTQYF	TGTGCCACCAGTCAGCCTGGAGGCACAGATACGCAGTATTTT
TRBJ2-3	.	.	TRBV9	CASSVSGSGADTQYF	TGTGCCAGCAGCGTATCGGGGAGCGGTGCAGATACGCAGTATTTT
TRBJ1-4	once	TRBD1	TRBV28	CASRGSRDRGPYGLGEKLFF	TGTGCCAGCAGAGGATCCCGGGACAGGGGGCCGTACGGCTTAGGTGAAAAACTGTTTTTT
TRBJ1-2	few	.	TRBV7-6	CASSLNAGYGYTF	TGTGCCAGCAGCTTAAACGCCGGCTATGGCTACACCTTC
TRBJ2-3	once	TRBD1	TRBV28	CASSLRYRDRASRSADTQYF	TGTGCCAGCAGTTTACGGTACCGGGACAGGGCCTCTAGATCAGCAGATACGCAGTATTTT
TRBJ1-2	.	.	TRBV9	CASSVAGVGYTF	TGTGCCAGCAGCGTAGCAGGGGTTGGCTACACCTTC
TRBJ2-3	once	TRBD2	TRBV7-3	CASSSPAWTSGGTDTQYF	TGTGCCAGCAGCTCCCCCGCGTGGACTAGCGGGGGCACAGATACGCAGTATTTT
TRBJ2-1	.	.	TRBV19	CASSKPGLVNEQFF	TGTGCCAGTAGTAAGCCCGGGTTGGTGAATGAGCAGTTCTTC
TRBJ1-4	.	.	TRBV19	CASSPTGSGKLFF	TGTGCCAGTAGTCCTACAGGGTCCGGAAAACTGTTTTTT
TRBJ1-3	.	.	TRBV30	CAWSSQGGEAIYF	TGTGCCTGGAGTTCACAGGGTGGGGAAGCCATATATTTT
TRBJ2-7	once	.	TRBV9	CASSGQDIDEQYF	TGTGCCAGCAGCGGACAGGATATCGACGAGCAGTACTTC